These T cell receptor beta chains were read from a single sample in a study of CD8+ T cells in alopecia areata. TCRdb's table, derived via immunoSEQ multiplex PCR, lists solely in-frame clones and lacks some. The sample includes about 30,000 clones, approximately 56% seen only once; the top ten take more than 15%. The sequenced sample was NKG2D-high CD8+ T cells sorted from blood. These receptors were obtained from a human donor with alopecia areata. Both conserved end residues are part of each CDR3. Part of the rows lack a size; the others show once, few, many or a class for expanded clones.

V: TRBV27; size: few; CDR3: CASRTGLNYEQYF
V: TRBV27; size: NA; CDR3: CASSTGLADTDTQYF
V: TRBV6-5; size: NA; CDR3: CASRRRQYQETQYF
V: TRBV28; size: NA; CDR3: CASSFNEQYF
V: TRBV9; size: NA; CDR3: CASGEGVMNTEAFF
V: TRBV28; size: NA; CDR3: CASSPHWGIYLF
V: TRBV18; size: NA; CDR3: CASSPRSDEAFF
V: TRBV10-1; size: NA; CDR3: CASSEVGGLELFF
V: TRBV27; size: NA; CDR3: CASTPTSGGANEQYF
V: TRBV28; size: NA; CDR3: CASSLGQVDYNEQFF
V: TRBV29-1; size: NA; CDR3: CSVEHRGETYEQYF
V: TRBV4-3; size: NA; CDR3: CASTPGLGSYEQYF
V: TRBV25-1; size: NA; CDR3: CASRDLYNEQFF
V: TRBV15; size: NA; CDR3: CATSDTQGERF
V: TRBV4-3; size: NA; CDR3: CASSPGQGAGFEAFF
V: TRBV18; size: few; CDR3: CASSPIQTNPYEQYF
V: TRBV25-1; size: NA; CDR3: CASSWGAGTDTQYF
V: TRBV7-8; size: NA; CDR3: CASSLRSTYEQYF
V: TRBV28; size: NA; CDR3: CASTDFTDTQYF